This T cell receptor beta chain was sequenced in a study of T-cell memory formation after mild COVID-19. Findings of the study overall: Clones that contracted from day 15 to 85 had balanced CD4/CD8; later expanders were CD4+ biased.

Remarks on this clonotype: Its antigen remains unidentified.

TCRdb redid the calling of the 5' RACE reads with MiXCR, one entry per CDR3 protein. The repertoire holds roughly 500,000 distinct CDR3 sequences, around 20% seen once, with under 15% in the top ten. The CDR3 has 15 residues. V lost 6 bases to trimming and J lost 5 bases; unmatched junction nucleotides: 13. Germline V lookup: CDR1 SNHLY, CDR2 FYNNEI. The source is an adult woman who had mild COVID-19 (a few samples of this study predate the infection). Cell type and time point are not known. This chain links TRBV2 with TRBJ2-7; 7 bases are a match to TRBD1. Sample: PBMCs or a T cell subset sorted from them (not recorded which). This chain's CDR3 is CASSTDRASAHEQYF. The CDR3 DNA is TGTGCCAGCAGCACTGACAGGGCCTCGGCCCACGAGCAGTACTTC.